The 30 T cell receptor beta chains below were found in one sample sequenced in a study of T cell clonotyping in hematopoietic cell transplantation. This table comes from immunoSEQ multiplex PCR, and its TCRdb copy is limited to in-frame clones, with some not included. The sample yields thousands of clones, 85% to 90% seen once. This sample comprised peripheral blood mononuclear cells, obtained at the time of graft-versus-host disease after allogeneic stem cell transplant. These receptors were collected from a male patient aged 60 to 75 who had an allogeneic stem cell transplant from a related donor, so the T cells may come from the graft donor. Some clones in this sample may be carry-over from other donors' samples.

This clone is a singleton in its sample. The CDR3: CASRGVCQPQHF. CDR3 DNA: TGTGCCAGCAGGGGGGTTTGTCAGCCCCAGCATTTT. The genes are TRBV21-1 and TRBJ1-5. TRBV21-1 is designated a pseudogene. There are 12 residues in the CDR3.

The chain couples TRBV19 to TRBJ1-6, with TRBD1 identical over 9 bases. This CDR3 is built from 16 residues. Germline assignment: CDR1 LNHDA and CDR2 SQIVND (reference sequence). Trimming took 5 bases from V and 4 from J; bases not matched to a gene: 6. The CDR3 DNA reads as TGTGCCAGTAGTCCCACAGGGGGCGGATATAATTCACCCCTCCACTTT. Translated, it gives CASSPTGGGYNSPLHF.

The chain uses TRBV7-2 and TRBJ1-2, with D unresolved. Germline CDR1 and CDR2: SGHTA and FQGNSA. CDR3 size: 15 residues. V gave up 4 bases and J gave up 0 bases, with 12 bases separating them. CDR3: CASSSYREANYGYTF. The CDR3 DNA follows: TGTGCCAGCAGCTCCTACAGAGAGGCTAACTATGGCTACACCTTC.

The chain couples TRBV6-1 to TRBJ1-4; D possibly corresponds to TRBD1 (5 bases). Trimming removed 6 bases from V and 0 bases from J, with 11 bases in between. From germline, CDR1 is MNHNS and CDR2 SASEGT. The CDR3 runs to 15 residues. The CDR3 spells CASRGGVATNEKLFF. DNA of the CDR3: TGTGCCAGCAGAGGAGGGGTGGCAACTAATGAAAAACTGTTTTTT.

The chain employs TRBV18 and TRBJ2-5; 7 positions agree with TRBD1. The V gene end was trimmed by 5 bases and the J gene end by 5 bases; junction bases not matched to a gene: 8. The CDR3 loop spans 14 amino acids. Germline lookup yields CDR1 KGHSH and CDR2 LQKENI. CDR3 in DNA: TGTGCCAGCTCATCCACCGACAGGGTGGAGACCCAGTACTTC. This sequence encodes CASSSTDRVETQYF. The whole variable domain, remainder taken from reference TRBV18 and TRBJ2-5, is NAGVMQNPRHLVRRRGQEARLRCSPMKGHSHVYWYRQLPEEGLKFMVYLQKENIIDESGMPKERFSAEFPKEGPSILRIQQVVRGDSAAYFCASSSTDRVETQYFGPGTRLLVL.

V usage is TRBV11-3 and J usage is TRBJ2-5; D possibly matches TRBD1 or TRBD2 (5 bases each). V shed 2 bases and J shed 4 bases, with 8 bases lying between them. The germline V gene has CDR1 SGHNT and CDR2 YENEEA. The CDR3 sequence is 13 residues long. CDR3 in amino acids: CASSLQGVETQYF. The DNA of the CDR3 is TGTGCCAGCAGCTTACAGGGAGTAGAGACCCAGTACTTC.

This clone has a handful of counts. The rearrangement links TRBV5-1 to TRBJ2-7; 10 nucleotides align to TRBD1. Trimming at V came to 0 bases and at J to 3 bases, leaving 3 bases not matched to a gene. Germline V gene data show CDR1 as SGHRS and CDR2 as YFSETQ. The CDR3 runs to 15 residues. The CDR3 nucleotides are TGCGCCAGCAGCTTGGGACAGGGGGCAAACTACGAGCAGTACTTC. This codes for CASSLGQGANYEQYF.

This clone was seen a handful of times. The chain's CDR3 is CASSSDRGNQPQHF. CDR3 in DNA: TGTGCCAGCAGCTCTGACAGGGGTAATCAGCCCCAGCATTTT. The chain has TRBV6-1 and TRBJ1-5; 8 bases fit TRBD1. Germline V gene data show CDR1 as MNHNS and CDR2 as SASEGT. The CDR3 length is 14 residues. V shed 6 bases and J 4 bases; nucleotides not matched to a gene: 5.

This clone has just one count. The V call is TRBV6-1, the J call TRBJ2-7; TRBD1 is a possible D gene (6 bases). The CDR3 is 13 residues long. Per the germline V gene, CDR1 is MNHNS and CDR2 is SASEGT. V dropped 4 bases and J dropped 1 base, with 8 bases sitting between them. CDR3 bases: TGTGCCAGCAGTGGGGGGACATCCTACGAGCAGTACTTC. It specifies CASSGGTSYEQYF.

This clone was seen a handful of times. The V call is TRBV7-2, the J call TRBJ2-7, with no clear D. With 5 bases removed from V and 0 bases from J, the gap between germline ends came to 17 bases. In germline, CDR1 is SGHTA, CDR2 FQGNSA. The CDR3 covers 16 residues. The CDR3 sequence: CASSPTSRRNSYEQYF. The CDR3 nucleotides are TGTGCCAGCAGCCCAACGTCGAGGCGGAACTCCTACGAGCAGTACTTC.

The CDR3 spells CASRSRGTGDNSPLHF. CDR3 nucleotides: TGTGCCAGCAGATCCCGGGGGACAGGGGATAATTCACCCCTCCACTTT. The rearrangement uses TRBV27 and TRBJ1-6; 10 bases fit TRBD1. Germline-derived CDR1 and CDR2 are MNHEY and SMNVEV (reference sequence). The junction had 7 bases not matched to a gene; V was cut back by 6 bases and J by 5 bases. This CDR3 is built from 16 residues.

This rearrangement joins TRBV9 to TRBJ2-5, with 10 bases fitting TRBD2. The CDR3 runs to 16 residues. Germline V gene data show CDR1 as SGDLS and CDR2 as YYNGEE. V gave up 0 bases and J gave up 5 bases; unmatched junction bases: 7. CDR3 DNA sequence: TGTGCCAGCAGCGTAGGAGCGGGGGGGCTAATCGAGACCCAGTACTTC. Protein product: CASSVGAGGLIETQYF.

This clone was seen once. This chain joins TRBV7-3 and TRBJ2-2, with D tentatively TRBD2 (6 bases). This CDR3 is built from 16 residues. V lost 3 bases, J lost 5 bases, and 16 bases lay in between. The germline V gene encodes CDR1 SGHTA and CDR2 FQGTGA. CDR3 nucleotide sequence: TGTGCCAGCAGCTTTTCCGGGACTGTGGGTACCGGGGAGCTGTTTTTT. Translation gives CASSFSGTVGTGELFF.

The V gene is TRBV20-1, the J gene TRBJ2-7; perhaps D is TRBD1 or TRBD2 (5 bases each). The CDR3 has 11 residues. Germline V gene lookup returns CDR1 DFQATT and CDR2 SNEGSKA (reference sequence). Trimming took off 6 bases at V and 12 bases at J, with 18 bases between the two ends. In DNA, the CDR3 is TGCAGTGCCCCAGGGACCGTGGGAATGTACTTC. Amino acids: CSAPGTVGMYF.

CDR3 region: CASSLPGVTQGDYEQYF. Written as DNA, the CDR3 is TGTGCCAGCAGCTTGCCCGGGGTAACACAGGGGGACTACGAGCAGTACTTC. J is TRBJ2-7 and V is TRBV5-6; 8 nucleotides match TRBD1. Germline values: CDR1 SGHDT, CDR2 YYEEEE. The J segment lost 3 bases and the V segment lost 1 base, leaving 12 bases of the junction unmatched. This CDR3 is 17 amino acids long.

The count of this clone is one. The V gene is TRBV6-1, the J gene TRBJ2-7, with D hard to call. The germline V gene has CDR1 MNHNS and CDR2 SASEGT. This CDR3 has 15 residues. Between the trimmed V and J ends, which lost 6 bases and 1 base, there was a span of 16 bases. The CDR3 DNA follows: TGTGCCAGCAGCCCCGCGACCTTTTTTTCCTACGAGCAGTACTTC. Protein sequence: CASSPATFFSYEQYF.

The J gene is TRBJ1-2, the V gene TRBV15, with 9 bases fitting TRBD1. Germline V gives CDR1 LNHNV, CDR2 YYDKDF (reference sequence). Germline trimming cut 2 bases from V and 7 bases from J; bases unmatched to any gene: 17. The CDR3 length is 18 residues. This CDR3 is CATSRSRGGRTGERGYTF. The CDR3 DNA is TGTGCCACCAGCAGATCGCGGGGGGGTAGGACAGGGGAACGTGGCTACACCTTC.

This clone was counted a few times. The rearrangement joins TRBV27 to TRBJ2-3; the match to TRBD2 covers 7 bases. Germline-derived CDR1 and CDR2 are MNHEY and SMNVEV (reference sequence). The CDR3 spans 13 residues. V lost 5 bases to trimming and J lost 11 bases; unmatched junction nucleotides: 10. CDR3 nucleotides: TGTGCCAGCAGTATGATCGGGGGAGGGCAGCAGTATTTT. Its protein is CASSMIGGGQQYF.

The chain employs TRBV10-3 and TRBJ2-2; D call uncertain. V gave up 2 bases and J gave up 0 bases, with 4 bases separating them. The CDR3 runs 14 residues. Germline CDR1 ENHRY, CDR2 SYGVKD. The CDR3 spells CAISEGANTGELFF. For the CDR3, the DNA is TGTGCCATCAGTGAGGGGGCGAACACCGGGGAGCTGTTTTTT.

The chain employs TRBV10-3 and TRBJ1-5, with D possibly being TRBD1 (5 bases). V dropped 4 bases and J dropped 7 bases, with 11 bases sitting between them. Germline CDR1 and CDR2: ENHRY and SYGVKD. The CDR3 extends over 13 amino acids. DNA of the CDR3: TGTGCCATCAGTGTCTCCAGGGAGCAGCCCCAGCATTTT. It specifies CAISVSREQPQHF.

This chain connects TRBV19 to TRBJ1-2, with D possibly matching TRBD1 (5 bases). Between the trimmed V and J ends, which lost 3 bases and 5 bases, there was a span of 13 bases. The CDR3 sequence is 14 residues long. Germline V gene data show CDR1 as LNHDA and CDR2 as SQIVND (reference sequence). CDR3 bases: TGTGCCAGTAGTATGGCAGGGTCCCCTTATGGCTACACCTTC. Encoded protein: CASSMAGSPYGYTF.

J is TRBJ1-4 and V is TRBV2; 10 bases match TRBD1. Germline loops: CDR1 SNHLY, CDR2 FYNNEI. The V segment lost 5 bases and the J segment 5 bases; nucleotides outside the gene matches: 2. The CDR3 runs to 14 residues. The CDR3 spells CASSLGQGNEKLFF. DNA of the CDR3: TGTGCCAGCAGTCTGGGACAGGGGAATGAAAAACTGTTTTTT.

The chain couples TRBV2 to TRBJ1-2; no reliable D call. Per the germline V gene, CDR1 is SNHLY and CDR2 is FYNNEI. The CDR3 spans 13 residues. V shed 7 bases and J shed 6 bases, with 15 bases lying between them. CDR3 in DNA: TGTGCCAGCACCCGATTCCAGTTCGATGGCTACACCTTC. Its translation: CASTRFQFDGYTF.

The chain uses TRBV6-5 and TRBJ1-1; 8 positions match TRBD1. J was trimmed by 4 bases and V by 2 bases; bases with no gene match: 3. Germline-derived CDR1 and CDR2 are MNHEY and SVGAGI. The CDR3 consists of 14 residues. The DNA for the CDR3 is TGTGCCAGCAGTTACGGACAGGGCGGCACTGAAGCTTTCTTT. Translating it yields CASSYGQGGTEAFF.

The V call is TRBV11-3, the J call TRBJ2-3, with D unresolved. There are 18 residues in the CDR3. V shed 3 bases and J shed 0 bases, with 19 bases lying between them. The germline CDR1 and CDR2 sequences are SGHNT and YENEEA. The CDR3 region is CASSFSGASFSSTDTQYF. The CDR3 nucleotides read TGTGCCAGCAGCTTTAGTGGCGCCTCATTCTCTAGCACAGATACGCAGTATTTT.

V usage is TRBV20-1 and J usage is TRBJ2-7, with TRBD1 matching over 7 bases. J was trimmed by 4 bases and V by 5 bases; bases with no gene match: 2. Germline CDR1 and CDR2: DFQATT and SNEGSKA (reference sequence). The CDR3 covers 11 residues. The CDR3 region is CSALQGYEQYF. DNA of the CDR3: TGCAGTGCTTTACAGGGGTACGAGCAGTACTTC.

The chain employs TRBV9 and TRBJ1-6; 9 nucleotides line up with TRBD1. V lost 5 bases and J lost 8; bases outside the gene matches: 11. The CDR3 runs to 16 residues. Per the germline V gene, CDR1 is SGDLS and CDR2 is YYNGEE. The CDR3 region has the DNA TGTGCCAGCAGTGCGACAGGGGGGCCCCTTTATTCACCCCTCCACTTT. This encodes CASSATGGPLYSPLHF.

V usage is TRBV10-3 and J usage is TRBJ1-6; D ambiguous. The V gene's germline CDR1 is ENHRY and CDR2 SYGVKD. V was shortened by 10 bases and J by 0 bases, with 10 bases between the two germline ends. CDR3 length equals 14 residues. This chain's CDR3 is CATLESSYNSPLHF. The CDR3 DNA sequence: TGTGCCACCCTGGAGAGCTCCTATAATTCACCCCTCCACTTT.

This chain connects TRBV11-3 to TRBJ1-1; tentative D call: TRBD1 (5 bases). This CDR3 region has 16 residues. V was shortened by 5 bases and J by 7 bases, with 23 bases between the two germline ends. Germline CDR1 is SGHNT and CDR2 is YENEEA. CDR3 in DNA: TGTGCCAGCAGCCCGAGAGGAGGCCGGGACTCTTATGAAGCTTTCTTT. Its protein product is CASSPRGGRDSYEAFF.

J is TRBJ2-1 and V is TRBV29-1; a weak D match, TRBD1 (6 bases). This CDR3 is built from 13 residues. V dropped 1 base and J dropped 7 bases, with 11 bases sitting between them. CDR1 and CDR2 from the germline V gene are SQVTM and ANQGSEA. The CDR3 protein is CSVEGQGLNEQFF. Here the CDR3 DNA reads TGCAGCGTTGAAGGCCAGGGGTTAAATGAGCAGTTCTTC.